The 17 T cell receptor beta chains in this list originate from one sample, sequenced in a study of early T cells in non-severe SARS-CoV-2 infection. From the 5' RACE reads, TCRdb called clonotypes with MiXCR, one entry per CDR3 protein. The sample has tens of thousands of distinct CDR3 sequences, roughly 6% seen once. Source material: whole blood. These receptors all stem from an adult who was a healthcare worker with PCR-confirmed SARS-CoV-2 infection or an uninfected control (not recorded which).

V gene TRBV12-3 or TRBV12-4 combines with J gene TRBJ1-2; 10 bases match TRBD1. V trimming: 5 bases; J trimming: 4 bases; junction bases outside the gene matches: 10. CDR3 length: 16 residues. CDR3 sequence reads: CASSRRQGALIYGYTF. The CDR3 DNA reads as TGTGCCAGCAGTCGACGACAGGGGGCGCTTATCTATGGCTACACCTTC.

This clonotype turned up a few times. The chain links TRBV6-1 to TRBJ1-6; a weak D match, TRBD1 (6 bases). Trimming removed 3 bases at V and 7 bases at J, with 10 bases between. CDR1 is MNHNS and CDR2 is SASEGT in the germline V gene. The CDR3 totals 14 residues. CDR3 protein: CASSDGQRNSPLHF. Written as DNA, the CDR3 is TGTGCCAGCAGTGACGGACAGAGGAATTCACCCCTCCACTTT.

This clonotype has just a few counts. The rearrangement joins TRBV18 to TRBJ2-3; the D call may be TRBD1 or TRBD2 (7 bases each). The V gene lost 3 bases and the J gene lost 2 bases, with 15 bases spanning the gap. The CDR3 is made up of 16 amino acids. The germline gives CDR1 KGHSH, CDR2 LQKENI. The CDR3 DNA is TGTGCCAGCTCACCCCGGGGGGACAGCCTCACAGATACGCAGTATTTT. It specifies CASSPRGDSLTDTQYF.

At least ten counts were recorded for this clonotype. The V gene is TRBV12-3 or TRBV12-4, the J gene TRBJ2-3; D assignment may be TRBD1 or TRBD2 (5 bases each). CDR3 length: 12 residues. V was cut by 6 bases and J by 2 bases, with 6 bases left in between. DNA for the CDR3: TGTGCCAGCAGGGGGGACACAGATACGCAGTATTTT. Its translation is CASRGDTDTQYF.

This clonotype was counted only a few times. The chain joins TRBV20-1 to TRBJ2-7; TRBD1 is a possible D gene (6 bases). Germline CDR1 reads DFQATT; CDR2 reads SNEGSKA (reference sequence). Deletions cut 1 base from V and 0 bases from J, with 10 bases between. This CDR3 contains 14 residues. The CDR3 loop reads CSARADRYSYEQYF. The CDR3 DNA sequence: TGCAGTGCTAGAGCCGACAGGTACTCCTACGAGCAGTACTTC.

The V call is TRBV5-1, the J call TRBJ2-1; D is tentatively TRBD1 or TRBD2 (5 bases each). Germline values: CDR1 SGHRS, CDR2 YFSETQ. Trimming stripped 0 bases from V and 8 bases from J, with 21 bases between. CDR3 length equals 17 residues. The CDR3 sequence is CASSLARLRDVGDEQFF. The CDR3 DNA reads as TGCGCCAGCAGCTTGGCCCGATTACGGGACGTCGGCGATGAGCAGTTCTTC.

This clonotype appeared a few times. V is TRBV6-7 and J is TRBJ1-6, with D possibly being TRBD1 (5 bases). TRBV6-7 is recorded as an ORF, its role being uncertain. The CDR3 covers 13 residues. V lost 9 bases and J 6 bases, leaving 12 bases between the germline ends. The DNA for the CDR3 is TGTGCCAGGGAAGGGGACGTTAATTCACCCCTCCACTTT. Its protein product is CAREGDVNSPLHF.

This clonotype was counted many times. The chain has TRBV7-2 and TRBJ2-1, with TRBD2 matching over 9 bases. CDR1 is SGHTA, CDR2 FQGNSA, per germline. V trimming: 2 bases; J trimming: 7 bases; junction bases outside the gene matches: 9. CDR3 length: 16 amino acids. CDR3 sequence (DNA): TGTGCCAGCAGCTTACAACCGGCGGGAGGGATAAATGAGCAGTTCTTC. Protein: CASSLQPAGGINEQFF.

This clonotype was seen more than once but under ten times. V usage is TRBV19 and J usage is TRBJ2-2; D not certain. This CDR3 comprises 16 residues. V dropped 7 bases and J dropped 3 bases, with 18 bases sitting between them. The germline CDR1 and CDR2 sequences are LNHDA and SQIVND (reference sequence). Here the CDR3 reads CASTPDQLGHTGELFF. In nucleotides, the CDR3 is TGTGCCAGTACCCCTGACCAATTAGGGCACACCGGGGAGCTGTTTTTT.

The chain links TRBV10-2 to TRBJ2-7; no reliable D call. CDR3 length: 13 residues. V lost 0 bases and J lost 2, with 5 bases in between. Germline-derived CDR1 and CDR2 are WSHSY and SAAADI. This CDR3 is CASSESPTYEQYF. The CDR3 DNA follows: TGCGCCAGCAGTGAGTCCCCCACCTACGAGCAGTACTTC.

Only a few counts were recorded for this clonotype. The V call is TRBV5-4, the J call TRBJ1-6; D gene uncertain. Germline V gives CDR1 SGHNT, CDR2 YYREEE (reference sequence). Between the trimmed V and J ends, which lost 0 bases and 7 bases, there was a span of 11 bases. The CDR3 is made up of 15 amino acids. The CDR3: CASSLDAVRNSPLHF. The CDR3 nucleotides read TGTGCCAGCAGCTTGGACGCGGTTAGGAATTCACCCCTCCACTTT. Full variable domain (rest looked up from reference TRBV5-4 and TRBJ1-6): ETGVTQSPTHLIKTRGQQVTLRCSSQSGHNTVSWYQQALGQGPQFIFQYYREEENGRGNFPPRFSGLQFPNYSSELNVNALELDDSALYLCASSLDAVRNSPLHFGNGTRLTVT.

This clonotype was recorded many times. The genes are TRBV10-2 and TRBJ2-7, with 15 bases fitting TRBD2. Germline V lookup: CDR1 WSHSY, CDR2 SAAADI. This CDR3 has 18 residues. The J segment lost 4 bases and the V segment lost 2 bases, leaving 9 bases of the junction unmatched. The CDR3 region is CASSEAGLAGGPSYEQYF. CDR3 nucleotides: TGCGCCAGCAGTGAGGCTGGACTAGCGGGAGGGCCGTCGTACGAGCAGTACTTC.

This clonotype was detected ten times or more. This sequence joins TRBV6-5 and TRBJ2-7; D call uncertain. Germline CDR1 MNHEY, CDR2 SVGAGI. The germline V and J ends were trimmed by 7 bases and 5 bases, with 9 bases remaining between them. There are 11 residues in the CDR3. Written as DNA, the CDR3 is TGTGCCAGCAACTTAGGGAACGAGCAGTACTTC. Its translation: CASNLGNEQYF.

The chain couples TRBV18 to TRBJ2-1, with TRBD2 matching 7 bases. The CDR3 has 14 residues. CDR1 KGHSH and CDR2 LQKENI come from the germline V gene. Germline trimming cut 6 bases from V and 4 bases from J; bases unmatched to any gene: 6. The CDR3 bases are TGTGCCAGCTCTGCTAGCGGAGCTTACAATGAGCAGTTCTTC. Its protein is CASSASGAYNEQFF.

This clonotype has only a few counts. The gene calls are TRBV7-7 and TRBJ1-3; D unclear. Deletions cut 5 bases from V and 3 bases from J, with 23 bases between. CDR3 length: 18 amino acids. Germline values: CDR1 SSHAT, CDR2 FNYEAQ (reference sequence). The CDR3 DNA is TGTGCCAGCAGCCCCTCCTCCCAGCGTTTAGGCCATGGAAACACCATATATTTT. Its protein is CASSPSSQRLGHGNTIYF.

This clonotype was detected ten times or more. CDR3 DNA sequence: TGTGCCAGCAGCTTAGCAGGTCTCGGCACCGGGGAGCTGTTTTTT. Protein: CASSLAGLGTGELFF. The chain joins TRBV11-2 to TRBJ2-2; D gene unclear. The ends were cut back, 1 base at V and 4 bases at J, with 10 bases in the middle. Germline V gene lookup returns CDR1 SGHAT and CDR2 FQNNGV. The CDR3 has 15 amino acids.

This sequence joins TRBV6-7 and TRBJ2-2, with a tentative D call TRBD1 (7 bases). TRBV6-7 counts as an open reading frame of uncertain function. The V end lost 6 bases, the J end lost 1 base, and 18 bases lay between the germline ends. The CDR3 has 17 amino acids. The CDR3 protein is CASSRGTATLNTGELFF. CDR3 DNA: TGTGCCAGCAGCCGCGGGACAGCAACACTGAACACCGGGGAGCTGTTTTTT.